One sample yielded the 31 T cell receptor beta chains listed below, sequenced in a study of blood T cell repertoires in COVID-19. Assay used: immunoSEQ multiplex PCR; TCRdb lists only in-frame clones, some missing. The sample has about 170,000 clones, about 86% seen once; the top ten hold roughly 7%. The sample was peripheral blood. Receptors originate from a woman aged 80 or over in a cohort sampled during active or convalescent COVID-19.

V is TRBV6-5 and J is TRBJ2-7; 7 nucleotides match TRBD1. V gave up 8 bases and J gave up 3 bases; unmatched junction bases: 4. The CDR3 extends over 12 amino acids. Germline lookup yields CDR1 MNHEY and CDR2 SVGAGI. The CDR3 sequence: CASRDSIYEQYV. The DNA of the CDR3 is TGTGCCAGCCGGGACAGTATCTACGAGCAGTACGTC.

The chain links TRBV19 to TRBJ2-3; 13 bases map to TRBD2. Germline-derived CDR1 and CDR2 are LNHDA and SQIVND (reference sequence). CDR3 length equals 16 residues. V dropped 5 bases and J dropped 4; count of bases not matched to a gene: 6. CDR3 amino acids: CASSSWTSGRPDTQYF. CDR3 in DNA: TGTGCCAGTAGTTCCTGGACTAGCGGGAGACCAGATACGCAGTATTTT.

The chain recombines TRBV9 with TRBJ1-6; 7 nucleotides match TRBD1. Germline V lookup: CDR1 SGDLS, CDR2 YYNGEE. There are 14 residues in the CDR3. Trimming removed 0 bases from V and 10 bases from J; junction bases left unmatched: 4. The CDR3 region is CASSVEGGGSPLHF. CDR3 nucleotides: TGTGCCAGCAGCGTAGAAGGGGGCGGGTCACCCCTCCACTTT.

The rearrangement joins TRBV9 to TRBJ2-3, with 16 bases fitting TRBD2. The CDR3 is made up of 20 amino acids. Germline V CDR1 and CDR2: SGDLS, YYNGEE. J gave up 1 base and V 3 bases, and 11 bases lay outside the gene matches. The CDR3 sequence: CASSAGLAGGPKPRTDTQYF. CDR3 sequence (DNA): TGTGCCAGCAGCGCGGGACTAGCGGGGGGGCCCAAACCCCGCACAGATACGCAGTATTTT.

The chain uses TRBV7-8 and TRBJ1-5; 7 positions agree with TRBD1. Unmatched junction bases numbered 3, after V lost 3 bases and J lost 4 bases. The CDR3 is 14 amino acids. Germline CDR1 SGHVS, CDR2 FQNEAQ. The CDR3 loop reads CASSFETGNQPQHF. CDR3 DNA sequence: TGTGCCAGCAGCTTTGAGACAGGGAATCAGCCCCAGCATTTT. Full variable domain (outside the CDR3, taken from reference TRBV7-8 and TRBJ1-5): GAGVSQSPRYKVAKRGQDVALRCDPISGHVSLFWYQQALGQGPEFLTYFQNEAQLDKSGLPSDRFFAERPEGSVSTLKIQRTQQEDSAVYLCASSFETGNQPQHFGDGTRLSIL.

The chain links TRBV19 to TRBJ2-2, with 7 bases lining up with TRBD1. CDR3 length equals 15 residues. Germline V gene data show CDR1 as LNHDA and CDR2 as SQIVND (reference sequence). V gave up 5 bases and J gave up 1 base; unmatched junction bases: 4. CDR3: CASSHGTENTGELFF. The DNA of the CDR3 is TGTGCCAGTAGTCACGGGACAGAGAACACCGGGGAGCTGTTTTTT.

The V gene is TRBV11-2, the J gene TRBJ2-1, with TRBD2 matching 8 bases. Germline V CDR1 and CDR2: SGHAT, FQNNGV. Trimming at V came to 5 bases and at J to 0 bases, leaving 9 bases not matched to a gene. This CDR3 has 17 residues. CDR3 sequence reads: CASSLGLAGYSYNEQFF. The CDR3 DNA follows: TGTGCCAGCAGCCTGGGGCTAGCGGGCTACTCCTACAATGAGCAGTTCTTC.

V is TRBV6-2 or TRBV6-3 and J is TRBJ1-5; D is perhaps TRBD1 (5 bases). V was cut by 5 bases and J by 4 bases, with 15 bases left in between. This CDR3 has 15 residues. The V gene's germline CDR1 is MNHEY and CDR2 SVGEGT. The CDR3 sequence is CASSTPFGGNQPQHF. Written as DNA, the CDR3 is TGTGCCAGCAGTACGCCTTTTGGGGGGAATCAGCCCCAGCATTTT.

The chain uses TRBV5-8 and TRBJ2-5, with D possibly being TRBD1 (6 bases). Germline CDR1 and CDR2: SGHTS and YDEGEE. The CDR3 covers 18 residues. V lost 2 bases to trimming and J lost 1 base, with 21 bases between them. CDR3 residues: CASSFGGTWGIGQETQYF. The CDR3 DNA reads as TGTGCCAGCAGCTTTGGGGGCACTTGGGGGATAGGCCAAGAGACCCAGTACTTC. Together with reference TRBV5-8 and TRBJ2-5, the CDR3 gives the full variable domain: EAGVTQSPTHLIKTRGQQATLRCSPISGHTSVYWYQQALGLGLQFLLWYDEGEERNRGNFPPRFSGRQFPNYSSELNVNALELEDSALYLCASSFGGTWGIGQETQYFGPGTRLLVL.

This clone has a handful of counts. The V gene is TRBV11-2, the J gene TRBJ2-2; TRBD2 is a possible D gene (5 bases). From germline, CDR1 is SGHAT and CDR2 FQNNGV. The CDR3 extends over 14 amino acids. Between the trimmed V and J ends, which lost 4 bases and 4 bases, there was a span of 10 bases. This CDR3 is CASSYTSTTGELFF. For the CDR3, the DNA is TGTGCCAGCAGCTACACTAGTACCACCGGGGAGCTGTTTTTT.

The genes are TRBV10-3 and TRBJ2-1; D possibly corresponds to TRBD2 (6 bases). CDR1 ENHRY and CDR2 SYGVKD come from the germline V gene. Trimming stripped 6 bases from V and 9 bases from J, with 21 bases between. The CDR3 covers 15 residues. The CDR3: CAISLDLERRGEQFF. CDR3 sequence (DNA): TGTGCCATCAGCCTTGACCTAGAGCGGAGGGGTGAGCAGTTCTTC.

The gene calls are TRBV6-1 and TRBJ2-7, with 9 bases identical to TRBD1. The CDR3 totals 13 residues. CDR1 and CDR2 (germline): MNHNS, SASEGT. J lost 9 bases, V lost 1 base, and 4 bases had no gene match. The CDR3 DNA sequence: TGTGCCAGCAGTGAAGGGACAGGGGAACCGCAGTACGTC. Translated: CASSEGTGEPQYV.

This rearrangement joins TRBV6-4 to TRBJ2-3; no clear D gene. Germline assignment: CDR1 MRHNA and CDR2 SNTAGT. Trimming removed 1 base from V and 3 bases from J, with 5 bases in between. There are 13 residues in the CDR3. The CDR3 DNA reads TGTGCCAGCAGTGACTTGCGGACAGATACGCAGTATTTT. This sequence encodes CASSDLRTDTQYF.

The CDR3 DNA reads TGTGCCATCAGTGAGCCCCGAACTAGCGGGGGGCGCACAGATACGCAGTATTTT. It translates to CAISEPRTSGGRTDTQYF. The chain uses TRBV10-3 and TRBJ2-3, with 12 bases fitting TRBD2. The V gene's germline CDR1 is ENHRY and CDR2 SYGVKD. The CDR3 contains 18 residues. The V segment lost 2 bases and the J segment 1 base; nucleotides outside the gene matches: 7.

This chain uses TRBV18 with TRBJ1-1, with 8 bases fitting TRBD1. The V gene's germline CDR1 is KGHSH and CDR2 LQKENI. The CDR3 consists of 14 residues. J gave up 1 base and V 4 bases, and 2 bases lay outside the gene matches. CDR3 sequence reads: CASSQGQENTEAFF. The DNA for the CDR3 is TGTGCCAGCTCACAGGGACAGGAGAACACTGAAGCTTTCTTT.

The CDR3 loop is CASSGPGNEQFF. CDR3 bases: TGTGCCAGCAGTGGACCGGGGAATGAGCAGTTCTTC. The J gene is TRBJ2-1, the V gene TRBV2; TRBD2 is a possible D gene (5 bases). The V end lost 4 bases, the J end lost 7 bases, and 8 bases lay between the germline ends. This CDR3 is 12 amino acids long. Germline-derived CDR1 and CDR2 are SNHLY and FYNNEI.

V and J are TRBV7-9 and TRBJ2-2; possibly TRBD1 for D (5 bases). Germline V gene data show CDR1 as SEHNR and CDR2 as FQNEAQ (reference sequence). The V and J ends lost 5 bases and 3 bases respectively, with 10 bases between them. The CDR3 sequence is 14 residues long. This chain's CDR3 is CASSTSRDTGELFF. In DNA, the CDR3 is TGTGCCAGCAGCACCAGCAGGGACACCGGGGAGCTGTTTTTT.

This CDR3 reads CASSESPRYEQYV. The CDR3 coding sequence is TGTGCCAGCAGTGAATCCCCTAGGTACGAGCAGTACGTC. V is TRBV6-1 and J is TRBJ2-7, with D hard to call. Per germline, CDR1 MNHNS and CDR2 SASEGT. V was shortened by 2 bases and J by 4 bases, with 9 bases between the two germline ends. The CDR3 is 13 residues long.

V and J are TRBV6-5 and TRBJ1-1; D gene ambiguous. The V end lost 0 bases, the J end lost 0 bases, and 5 bases lay between the germline ends. Germline CDR1 and CDR2: MNHEY and SVGAGI. The CDR3 totals 14 residues. For the CDR3, the DNA is TGTGCCAGCAGTTACTCCATAGTGAACACTGAAGCTTTCTTT. It codes for CASSYSIVNTEAFF.

The V and J genes are TRBV16 and TRBJ2-7, with TRBD1 identical over 11 bases. This CDR3 is built from 15 residues. From germline, CDR1 is KGHSY and CDR2 FQNENV. With 3 bases clipped from V and 7 bases from J, the junction kept 8 bases outside the gene matches. The CDR3 spells CASSHLGDRGLEQYF. As DNA, the CDR3 is TGTGCCAGCAGCCACCTCGGGGACAGGGGGTTGGAGCAGTACTTC.

The rearrangement uses TRBV24-1 and TRBJ1-4; 8 positions agree with TRBD1. CDR1 is KGHDR, CDR2 SFDVKD, per germline. Losses at the gene ends were 3 bases for V and 7 bases for J; bases not matched to a gene: 9. The CDR3 sequence is 16 residues long. For the CDR3, the DNA is TGTGCCACCAGTGATACCCGGACAGGGATGTCTGAAAAACTGTTTTTT. It translates to CATSDTRTGMSEKLFF.

This clone was picked up one time. The chain couples TRBV16 to TRBJ1-2, with a weak D call TRBD1 (6 bases). V lost 0 bases and J 5 bases, leaving 19 bases between the germline ends. The CDR3 totals 17 residues. The germline V gene encodes CDR1 KGHSY and CDR2 FQNENV. The CDR3 here is CASSQSNTGSRRYGYTF. CDR3 in DNA: TGTGCCAGCAGCCAATCCAACACAGGGTCCCGTCGGTATGGCTACACCTTC.

CDR3 DNA: TGTGCCAGCAGTTCGCGGGAGGGGGTAGCCGGGGAGCTGTTTTTT. Protein product: CASSSREGVAGELFF. The chain recombines TRBV6-2 or TRBV6-3 with TRBJ2-2; 9 nucleotides agree with TRBD2. The germline CDR1 and CDR2 sequences are MNHEY and SVGEGT. The V and J ends lost 4 bases and 6 bases, in that order; junction bases with no gene match: 6. The CDR3 runs to 15 residues.

This rearrangement joins TRBV5-1 to TRBJ2-3; the match to TRBD2 covers 7 bases. The CDR3 loop spans 16 amino acids. V lost 1 base and J lost 2; bases outside the gene matches: 7. Per germline, CDR1 SGHRS and CDR2 YFSETQ. This CDR3 is CASSLFGGGSTDTQYF. The CDR3 region has the DNA TGCGCCAGCAGCTTGTTTGGCGGGGGATCCACAGATACGCAGTATTTT.

This clone was picked up a small number of times. This rearrangement joins TRBV11-2 to TRBJ2-7, with D maybe TRBD1 (5 bases). From germline, CDR1 is SGHAT and CDR2 FQNNGV. The CDR3 contains 14 residues. V was shortened by 5 bases and J by 2 bases, with 13 bases between the two germline ends. In nucleotides, the CDR3 is TGTGCCAGCAGCCCGACAGAGCCACCCTACGAGCAGTACTTC. Amino acid sequence: CASSPTEPPYEQYF.

The chain couples TRBV6-6 to TRBJ1-5; 8 bases are shared with TRBD1. Germline CDR1 reads MNHNY; CDR2 reads SVGAGI (reference sequence). This CDR3 region has 17 residues. The V gene end was trimmed by 5 bases and the J gene end by 2 bases; junction bases not matched to a gene: 11. The chain's CDR3 is CASSHTANRGGNQPQHF. The CDR3 DNA reads as TGTGCCAGCAGTCACACCGCCAACAGGGGGGGCAATCAGCCCCAGCATTTT.

V gene TRBV5-5 combines with J gene TRBJ2-3, with 8 bases that match TRBD1. CDR3 length: 16 amino acids. V trimming: 4 bases; J trimming: 6 bases; junction bases outside the gene matches: 13. CDR1 and CDR2 (germline): SGHKS, YYEKEE (reference sequence). The CDR3 sequence is CASSARTGSSRDTQYF. The CDR3 bases are TGTGCCAGCAGCGCGAGGACAGGGAGTAGTCGGGATACGCAGTATTTT.

The V call is TRBV15, the J call TRBJ1-3; weak D call: TRBD1 (6 bases). CDR1 is LNHNV, CDR2 YYDKDF, per germline (reference sequence). Trimming removed 5 bases from V and 4 bases from J, with 12 bases in between. CDR3 length: 14 amino acids. The CDR3 bases are TGTGCCACCAGCGGGTGGACAGAAGGAAACACCATATATTTT. As protein: CATSGWTEGNTIYF.

The chain employs TRBV27 and TRBJ2-1; TRBD2 matches 7 bases. CDR1 is MNHEY, CDR2 SMNVEV, per germline (reference sequence). The CDR3 contains 15 residues. V shed 2 bases and J 8 bases; nucleotides not matched to a gene: 9. CDR3 DNA sequence: TGTGCCAGCAGTTTAGGCGGGAGCGGCTTAGATGAGCAGTTCTTC. Amino acids: CASSLGGSGLDEQFF.

As for this clone: Other DNA sequences of this sample code for an identical CDR3. This sequence joins TRBV11-2 and TRBJ1-2, with 11 bases that match TRBD1. CDR3 length equals 13 residues. Germline V gene data show CDR1 as SGHAT and CDR2 as FQNNGV. Trimming removed 5 bases from V and 7 bases from J; junction bases left unmatched: 3. CDR3 residues: CASSGQGARGYTF. In nucleotides, the CDR3 is TGTGCCAGCAGCGGACAGGGGGCGCGTGGCTACACCTTC.

The chain is built from TRBV11-2 and TRBJ1-1; D not resolved. V gave up 0 bases and J gave up 4 bases, with 15 bases separating them. CDR1 and CDR2 from the germline V gene are SGHAT and FQNNGV. CDR3 length: 16 amino acids. The CDR3 here is CASSLDQRLRATEAFF. CDR3 in DNA: TGTGCCAGCAGCTTAGATCAGCGCCTTCGAGCCACTGAAGCTTTCTTT.